This T cell receptor (beta chain) was captured in a study of CXCR3-negative and CXCR3-positive naive CD8 T cells. Carrying UMI labels, the TRB cDNA libraries were prepared through 5' RACE. TCRdb derives one entry per CDR3 protein from the 5' RACE reads, leaving out DNA. This table holds tens of thousands of distinct CDR3 sequences. This CDR3 contains 15 residues. Germline lookup yields CDR1 MDHEN and CDR2 SYDVKM. This TCR derives from a human donor in good health. Some clones in this sample may be carry-over from other donors' samples. Source material: naive CXCR3- CD8+ T cells from blood. Noted subset: CD45RO-CCR7+CD27+CD95- naive CD8+ T cells lacking CXCR3 (TNR3-). The chain couples TRBV28 to TRBJ2-5; no DNA is available, so the TRBD1 call from TCRdb remains unchecked. The chain's CDR3 is CASSSQTGGVETQYF.